What follows is one TCR beta chain and its context. These data belong to a study of blood T cell repertoires in COVID-19. Overall study: Spain, Italy and the United States supplied samples that represented acute and convalescent COVID-19. T cells, B-cell-depleted T cells, or PBMCs supplied cDNA or gDNA.

Per the authors' pipeline: Reference gene primer amplification yielded estimated nucleated cell counts. TCRdb's copy holds only in-frame clones and misses some; the assay was immunoSEQ multiplex PCR. The V and J calls and clone size are taken from that table; D and trimming were inferred from the DNA. The data hold 130,000 or so clones, with approximately 82% observed a single time. CDR3 length: 15 residues. Germline V CDR1 and CDR2: SGHVS, FQNEAQ. V lost 5 bases and J lost 5; bases outside the gene matches: 10. The sequence derives from a human donor in a cohort sampled during active COVID-19. The sequencing input was peripheral blood. J is TRBJ2-5 and V is TRBV7-8; 8 bases fit TRBD1. The chain's CDR3 is CASSTRQGLRETQYF. The CDR3 DNA follows: TGTGCCAGCAGCACCCGACAGGGGCTTAGGGAGACCCAGTACTTC.